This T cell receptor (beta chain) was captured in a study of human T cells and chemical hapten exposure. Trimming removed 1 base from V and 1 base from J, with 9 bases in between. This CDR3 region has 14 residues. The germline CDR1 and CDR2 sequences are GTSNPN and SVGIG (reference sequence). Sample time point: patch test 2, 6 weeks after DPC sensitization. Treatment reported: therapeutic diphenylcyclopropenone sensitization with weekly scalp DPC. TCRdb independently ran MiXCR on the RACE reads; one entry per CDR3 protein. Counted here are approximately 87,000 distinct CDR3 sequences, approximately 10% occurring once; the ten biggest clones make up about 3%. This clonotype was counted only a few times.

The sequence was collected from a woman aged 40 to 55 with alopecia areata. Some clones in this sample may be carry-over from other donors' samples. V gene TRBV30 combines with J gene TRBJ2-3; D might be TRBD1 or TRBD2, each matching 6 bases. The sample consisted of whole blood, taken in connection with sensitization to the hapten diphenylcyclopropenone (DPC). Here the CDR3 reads CAWSGGAGTDTQYF. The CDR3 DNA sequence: TGTGCCTGGAGTGGGGGGGCTGGCACAGATACGCAGTATTTT.